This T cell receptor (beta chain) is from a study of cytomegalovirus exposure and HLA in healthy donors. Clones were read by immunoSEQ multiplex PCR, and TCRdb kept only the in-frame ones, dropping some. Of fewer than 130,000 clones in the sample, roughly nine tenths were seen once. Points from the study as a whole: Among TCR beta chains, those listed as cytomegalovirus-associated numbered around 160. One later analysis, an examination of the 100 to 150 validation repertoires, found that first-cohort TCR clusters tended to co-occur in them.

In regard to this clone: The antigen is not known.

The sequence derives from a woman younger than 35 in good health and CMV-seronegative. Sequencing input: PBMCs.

In DNA, the CDR3 is TGCGCCAGCGGGCAAAAACCGGGACTAGCGGGAGAGATCGGGGAGCTGTTTTTT. As protein: CASGQKPGLAGEIGELFF. This chain connects TRBV5-1 to TRBJ2-2, with 14 bases fitting TRBD2. The V gene's germline CDR1 is SGHRS and CDR2 YFSETQ. The V segment lost 7 bases and the J segment 7 bases; nucleotides outside the gene matches: 15. The CDR3 has 18 amino acids.